This passage covers 20 T cell receptor beta chains from one sample sequenced in a study of regulatory T cells in long-lasting Graves disease. Libraries of TCR beta came from iRepertoire HTBI primers plus Arm-PCR of CDR3 regions. In TCRdb, the multiplex PCR reads were re-called with MiXCR into one record per CDR3 protein. The repertoire holds under 250,000 distinct CDR3 sequences, with about 19% as singletons. Time point of the sample: newly diagnosed GD, antithyroid drugs for less than 3 months. The TCR library used RNA extracted from PBMCs. This specimen was peripheral blood mononuclear cells (PBMCs), taken at new diagnosis, from a patient treated with antithyroid drugs. All receptors come from a female donor with Graves disease.

This clonotype has just a few counts. The chain recombines TRBV14 with TRBJ1-3; D remains ambiguous. The CDR3 covers 16 residues. V was cut by 4 bases and J by 1 base, with 14 bases left in between. Looked up from germline, CDR1 is SGHDN and CDR2 is FVKESK. The CDR3: CASSPRSRVSGNTIYF. CDR3 nucleotide sequence: TGTGCCAGCAGCCCCCGGTCTCGGGTGTCTGGAAACACCATATATTTT. The complete variable domain, with remaining parts taken from reference TRBV14 and TRBJ1-3, reads EAGVTQFPSHSVIEKGQTVTLRCDPISGHDNLYWYRRVMGKEIKFLLHFVKESKQDESGMPNNRFLAERTGGTYSTLKVQPAELEDSGVYFCASSPRSRVSGNTIYFGEGSWLTVV.

The chain employs TRBV2 and TRBJ1-2; weak D call: TRBD1 (5 bases). Germline CDR1 is SNHLY and CDR2 is FYNNEI. The CDR3 loop spans 14 amino acids. Trimming left V 6 bases short and J 4 bases short, with 15 bases between. The CDR3 spells CASSRGQGTYGYTF. CDR3 nucleotide sequence: TGTGCCAGCAGCCGGGGCCAGGGTACCTATGGCTACACCTTC.

This clonotype was recorded at least ten times. The genes are TRBV18 and TRBJ2-3; possible D gene TRBD1, 5 bases. The CDR3 runs to 13 residues. Germline CDR1 is KGHSH and CDR2 is LQKENI. The V and J ends lost 5 bases and 4 bases respectively, with 10 bases between them. For the CDR3, the DNA is TGTGCCAGCTCAGGTCCAGGGTCAGATACGCAGTATTTT. Translated: CASSGPGSDTQYF.

This chain joins TRBV7-2 and TRBJ2-7, with 10 bases that match TRBD2. CDR3 length: 15 amino acids. The germline gives CDR1 SGHTA, CDR2 FQGNSA. J lost 6 bases, V lost 0 bases, and 5 bases had no gene match. CDR3 DNA: TGTGCCAGCAGCTTAGCTTATCTAGCGGGAGCCGAGCAGTACTTC. It specifies CASSLAYLAGAEQYF.

This clonotype has only a few counts. This likely came from a read error, as a far larger clone is one base away. The chain uses TRBV6-1 and TRBJ2-3; D gene ambiguous. TRBJ1-1 matches the DNA end more closely, so the J call is doubtful. Germline assignment: CDR1 MNHNS and CDR2 SASEGT. The CDR3 length is 14 residues. CDR3 DNA sequence: TGTGCCAGCAGCCAATACGACACCCGACCTGGAGCTTTCTTT. This codes for CASSQYDTRPGAFF.

This clonotype was detected many times. This chain joins TRBV7-2 and TRBJ2-3; D is unclear. Germline CDR1 reads SGHTA; CDR2 reads FQGNSA. The V and J ends lost 7 bases and 2 bases respectively, with 13 bases between them. The CDR3 has 14 residues. In DNA, the CDR3 is TGTGCCAGCACCTCCTACCGACACACAGATACGCAGTATTTT. This gives the protein CASTSYRHTDTQYF.

This clonotype was counted at least ten times. The chain employs TRBV11-2 and TRBJ2-4, with D perhaps TRBD1 (6 bases). Looked up from germline, CDR1 is SGHAT and CDR2 is FQNNGV. The V end was cut by 5 bases, the J end by 2 bases, with 22 bases between. CDR3 length: 18 residues. CDR3 DNA sequence: TGTGCCAGCAGCCGATACTCTACAGGGATTGGGACCAAAAACATTCAGTACTTC. Encoded protein: CASSRYSTGIGTKNIQYF.

Ten or more counts support this clonotype. V and J are TRBV6-2 or TRBV6-3 and TRBJ1-2; D is unclear. CDR3 length: 13 amino acids. From germline, CDR1 is MNHEY and CDR2 SVGEGT. Trimming left V 10 bases short and J 2 bases short, with 14 bases between. The chain's CDR3 is CATTSNGNYGYTF. The CDR3 DNA sequence: TGTGCCACTACTTCGAACGGAAACTATGGCTACACCTTC.

Regarding this clonotype: A much larger clone sits a single nucleotide away, making a read error possible. The V and J genes are TRBV6-4 and TRBJ2-7, with 7 bases aligning to TRBD1. After removal of 8 bases from V and 3 bases from J, the junction contained 13 bases not matched to a gene. In germline, CDR1 is MRHNA, CDR2 SNTAGT. The CDR3 runs to 15 residues. CDR3 region: CASGGSGTAYYEQYF. DNA of the CDR3: TGTGCCAGCGGCGGATCCGGGACAGCCTACTACGAGCAGTACTTC.

This clonotype was observed at least ten times. The V gene is TRBV3-1, the J gene TRBJ2-5; D unclear. V gave up 0 bases and J gave up 1 base, with 12 bases separating them. The CDR3 spans 16 residues. CDR1 is LGHDT, CDR2 YNNKEL, per germline (reference sequence). DNA for the CDR3: TGTGCCAGCAGCCAAGATATAGTGGGATTCCAAGAGACCCAGTACTTC. The encoded protein is CASSQDIVGFQETQYF.

This clonotype was recorded at least ten times. The chain combines TRBV4-3 with TRBJ1-6; D is ambiguous. The CDR3 covers 13 residues. Trimming took off 1 base at V and 8 bases at J, with 6 bases between the two ends. Germline values: CDR1 LGHNA, CDR2 YSLEER. The CDR3 spells CASSQVSHSPLHF. The CDR3 DNA sequence: TGCGCCAGCAGCCAAGTATCCCATTCACCCCTCCACTTT.

This clonotype was found many times. V gene TRBV2 combines with J gene TRBJ2-2, with TRBD2 matching over 12 bases. This CDR3 contains 19 residues. J was trimmed by 5 bases and V by 5 bases; bases with no gene match: 15. CDR1 is SNHLY and CDR2 is FYNNEI in the germline V gene. CDR3 nucleotides: TGTGCCAGCAGTCGAACTAGCGGGAGGTCCTATTTGGGAACCGGGGAGCTGTTTTTT. Amino acids: CASSRTSGRSYLGTGELFF.

At least ten counts were recorded for this clonotype. The chain employs TRBV7-9 and TRBJ2-1, with 9 bases fitting TRBD1. Looked up from germline, CDR1 is SEHNR and CDR2 is FQNEAQ (reference sequence). The CDR3 extends over 16 amino acids. The V segment lost 5 bases and the J segment 0 bases; nucleotides outside the gene matches: 5. The CDR3 sequence: CASSQRQGGSYNEQFF. CDR3 coding DNA: TGTGCCAGCAGCCAAAGACAGGGGGGCTCCTACAATGAGCAGTTCTTC. The whole variable domain, filled in from reference TRBV7-9 and TRBJ2-1, reads DTGVSQNPRHKITKRGQNVTFRCDPISEHNRLYWYRQTLGQGPEFLTYFQNEAQLEKSRLLSDRFSAERPKGSFSTLEIQRTEQGDSAMYLCASSQRQGGSYNEQFFGPGTRLTVL.

This clonotype was seen a few times. CDR3 sequence (DNA): TGCAGTGCTAGACCAGGACAGGGCTATGGCTACACCTTC. Protein: CSARPGQGYGYTF. This rearrangement joins TRBV20-1 to TRBJ1-2; 8 bases map to TRBD1. V dropped 2 bases and J dropped 4; count of bases not matched to a gene: 3. This CDR3 is 13 amino acids long. Germline V lookup: CDR1 DFQATT, CDR2 SNEGSKA (reference sequence).

There are many counts of this clonotype. The genes are TRBV10-3 and TRBJ2-3, with 11 bases lining up with TRBD1. There are 16 residues in the CDR3. Trimming at V came to 0 bases and at J to 4 bases, leaving 3 bases not matched to a gene. CDR1 ENHRY and CDR2 SYGVKD come from the germline V gene. In DNA form, the CDR3 reads TGTGCCATCAGTGAGTCAGGGACAGGGGGATCAGATACGCAGTATTTT. This codes for CAISESGTGGSDTQYF.

At least ten counts were recorded for this clonotype. The rearrangement joins TRBV6-1 to TRBJ1-2; D gene unclear. The CDR3 spans 11 residues. The V and J ends lost 6 bases and 4 bases respectively, with 6 bases between them. Per the germline V gene, CDR1 is MNHNS and CDR2 is SASEGT. This CDR3 reads CASRDIYGYTF. CDR3 sequence (DNA): TGTGCCAGCAGAGATATCTATGGCTACACCTTC.

This chain uses TRBV10-3 with TRBJ1-6; 8 bases align to TRBD1. This CDR3 spans 15 amino acids. V was clipped by 6 bases and J by 5 bases; unmatched bases: 6. Germline CDR1 and CDR2: ENHRY and SYGVKD. This CDR3 reads CAISPVTGDNSPLHF. The CDR3, as DNA: TGTGCCATCAGCCCCGTGACAGGGGATAATTCACCCCTCCACTTT.

The chain carries TRBV28 and TRBJ1-5, with a tentative D call TRBD1 (6 bases). The CDR3 runs to 12 residues. Trimming shortened V by 9 bases and J by 8 bases, and 14 bases separated the two germline ends. Germline CDR1 and CDR2: MDHEN and SYDVKM. CDR3 region: CASSQGFEPQHF. The CDR3 DNA reads as TGTGCCAGTTCGCAGGGGTTCGAGCCCCAGCATTTT.

This clonotype was observed many times. V gene TRBV6-1 combines with J gene TRBJ2-7, with no clear D. There are 13 residues in the CDR3. Germline values: CDR1 MNHNS, CDR2 SASEGT. V lost 6 bases and J 2 bases, leaving 11 bases between the germline ends. In DNA, the CDR3 is TGTGCCAGCAGGGGCCCCGGTGCCTACGAGCAGTACTTC. This codes for CASRGPGAYEQYF.

This clonotype was recorded at least ten times. This chain uses TRBV6-1 with TRBJ2-7, with TRBD1 as a possible D gene (6 bases). Germline V lookup: CDR1 MNHNS, CDR2 SASEGT. The CDR3 spans 13 residues. Trimming shortened V by 6 bases and J by 6 bases, and 15 bases separated the two germline ends. The CDR3 protein is CASRQGPLLEQYF. In DNA, the CDR3 is TGTGCCAGCAGACAGGGACCCCTCCTCGAGCAGTACTTC.